This TCR beta chain was sequenced during a study of blood T cell repertoires in COVID-19. Overall study context: PBMCs, B-cell-depleted T cells, or T cells provided the cDNA or gDNA that made up the material.

Clones were sequenced by immunoSEQ multiplex PCR, and TCRdb holds only the in-frame ones, with some missing. The sample lists roughly 160,000 clones, approximately 82% occurring once. Assignment of participants to cohorts was predicated upon participant-reported clinical history. Recovered status applied to Cohort 3 donors who had two consecutive negative PCRs. It also applied to those with clearance or with symptom resolution. V lost 3 bases to trimming and J lost 3 bases, with 18 bases between them. Germline-derived CDR1 and CDR2 are LNHDA and SQIVND (reference sequence). The CDR3 covers 16 residues.

V and J are TRBV19 and TRBJ2-7; D possibly corresponds to TRBD1 (6 bases). The sequence derives from a man in his 60s who had recovered from COVID-19. The sample taken for sequencing was PBMCs or T cells enriched from blood (not recorded which). CDR3 nucleotides: TGTGCCAGTAGTATGGGGCCCGGGACATATCACTACGAGCAGTACTTC. This codes for CASSMGPGTYHYEQYF.